Listed below are T cell receptor beta chains from one sample, sequenced in a study of OX40 agonist ivuxolimab in advanced cancers. Clones were sequenced by immunoSEQ multiplex PCR, and TCRdb holds only the in-frame ones, with some missing. The repertoire holds more than 70,000 clones, with roughly 91% as singletons. This specimen consisted of CD4+ or CD8+ T cells sorted from blood, obtained in a trial of the OX40 agonist ivuxolimab. These receptors originate from an adult with an advanced solid tumor such as melanoma, head and neck, liver or kidney cancer. CDR3s include the opening cysteine and the closing phenylalanine or tryptophan. Fields, in order: CDR3 DNA, CDR3 protein, D gene, V gene, clone size, J gene. The D gene is left open where the match is weak. Size is omitted from some rows. Given values are once, few, many or a class for expanded clones.

TGTGCCACGAGAGACAGGACGAACACTGAAGCTTTCTTT,CATRDRTNTEAFF,NA,TRBV6-4,few,TRBJ1-1
TGCGCCAGCAGCCAAGGAGTGAACACTGAAGCTTTCTTT,CASSQGVNTEAFF,NA,TRBV4-1,NA,TRBJ1-1
TGTGCCAGCAGTCAATCACCGGGACAGGGGATAGATGGCTACACCTTC,CASSQSPGQGIDGYTF,TRBD1,TRBV6-6,NA,TRBJ1-2
TGTGCCTGGAGTGCAACAGGGAACACTGAAGCTTTCTTT,CAWSATGNTEAFF,NA,TRBV30,NA,TRBJ1-1
TGTGCCAGCAGTTCCACCCAGGGACTACATGAGCAGTTCTTC,CASSSTQGLHEQFF,TRBD2,TRBV28,NA,TRBJ2-1
TGTGCCAGCAGTTTCCCCACATTGGGTTCGAACACCGGGGAGCTGTTTTTT,CASSFPTLGSNTGELFF,NA,TRBV28,NA,TRBJ2-2
TGTGCCAGCAGCGACCGGGACAGATTTGCAACTAATGAAAAACTGTTTTTT,CASSDRDRFATNEKLFF,TRBD1,TRBV5-4,NA,TRBJ1-4
TGTGCCAGCAGTTATGGGGGGGAAGAGACCCAGTACTTC,CASSYGGEETQYF,TRBD2,TRBV9,NA,TRBJ2-5
TGTGCCAGTAGTACAGGACAGGGAACGGGCTATGGCTACACCTTC,CASSTGQGTGYGYTF,TRBD1,TRBV19,medium-sized,TRBJ1-2
TGCAGCGGGATCGAGGTGGCCAAAAACATTCAGTACTTC,CSGIEVAKNIQYF,NA,TRBV29-1,NA,TRBJ2-4
TGTGCCAGCAGCGTAGGCAGCAGCTCCTACGAGCAGTACTTC,CASSVGSSSYEQYF,NA,TRBV9,NA,TRBJ2-7
TGTGCCAGTAGTATGGGAGGATACGAGCAGTACTTC,CASSMGGYEQYF,NA,TRBV19,NA,TRBJ2-7
TGTGCCAGCAGTTTCGCCCAGGGAGGGAAGTACTTC,CASSFAQGGKYF,TRBD2,TRBV27,once,TRBJ2-7
TGTGCCAGCAGTTCGGCAGGAGACAGCACAGATACGCAGTATTTT,CASSSAGDSTDTQYF,NA,TRBV27,NA,TRBJ2-3
TGTGCCAGCAGCGCATCCGGGACCCACTACGAGCAGTACTTC,CASSASGTHYEQYF,NA,TRBV7-9,NA,TRBJ2-7
TGTGCCAGCAGCCGCCTGACAGGGTACTCCTACGAGCAGTACTTC,CASSRLTGYSYEQYF,TRBD1,TRBV7-9,NA,TRBJ2-7
TGTGCCAGCAGCATTCACCCCGGCCGGGGGGCGTCGGCTGAAGCTTTCTTT,CASSIHPGRGASAEAFF,NA,TRBV9,NA,TRBJ1-1
TGTGCCAGCAGCTTGGTGGGGAGTGAGACCCAGTACTTC,CASSLVGSETQYF,NA,TRBV5-5,NA,TRBJ2-5
TGTGCCAGCAGCGTAGAGGTAGGGCTCGAAGCTTTCTTT,CASSVEVGLEAFF,NA,TRBV9,NA,TRBJ1-1
TGTGCCAGCAGCTTAATCCCCACAGATACGCAGTATTTT,CASSLIPTDTQYF,NA,TRBV11-1,NA,TRBJ2-3
TGTGCCAGCAGTCCCCGGGACAGGGTTTTTTCCGAGCAGTACTTC,CASSPRDRVFSEQYF,TRBD1,TRBV2,NA,TRBJ2-7
TGTGCCAGCATCGCCACCCCGGGTCGAGGTTCTGGAAACACCATATATTTT,CASIATPGRGSGNTIYF,NA,TRBV21-1,NA,TRBJ1-3
TGTGCCAGCAGCTTTTATCCGGGACAGGCCTACGAGCAGTACTTC,CASSFYPGQAYEQYF,TRBD1,TRBV5-5,NA,TRBJ2-7
TGTGCCAGCAGCTCACAGAATCAGCCCCAGCATTTT,CASSSQNQPQHF,NA,TRBV14,NA,TRBJ1-5
TGTGCCAGCAGTTTTTCGACAGGGGGGCGCAATCAGCCCCAGCATTTT,CASSFSTGGRNQPQHF,TRBD1,TRBV27,NA,TRBJ1-5
TGTGCCAGCAGTTACTCGATCGGACACGAAGCTTTCTTT,CASSYSIGHEAFF,NA,TRBV6-6,NA,TRBJ1-1
TGTGCCAGCAGTTTATGGCCGCTGGCAGCCACCAGCCTCAGCTATGGCTACACCTTC,CASSLWPLAATSLSYGYTF,NA,TRBV28,NA,TRBJ1-2
TGTGCCAGCAGTTTATCCCGTGGTAGCCTGGCTAGCGTTAGCTCCTACAATGAGCAGTTCTTC,CASSLSRGSLASVSSYNEQFF,NA,TRBV28,NA,TRBJ2-1